This T cell receptor beta chain is drawn from a study of OX40 agonist ivuxolimab in advanced cancers. Looking at the study overall: The patients received ivuxolimab by intravenous route every 2 weeks at 0.01 to 10 mg/kg. Study-wide results and caveats: Some nonresponders likewise displayed low normalized T-cell clonal expansion. Clonal expansion by week 6 occurred in CD4+ and CD8+ blood T cells (at 0.1 to 3.0 mg/kg).

Turning to this clone: No antigen is known for it.

The method was immunoSEQ multiplex PCR; TCRdb's version includes in-frame clones alone and lacks a portion of them. The sample holds fewer than 25,000 clones, approximately 73% seen once. V lost 8 bases to trimming and J lost 4 bases, with 11 bases between them. Germline CDR1 and CDR2: MNHEY and SVGAGI. CDR3 size: 13 residues. Sampling times: baseline, cycle 4 day 1, cycle 7 day 1. The clonotype was recovered from an adult with an advanced solid tumor such as melanoma, head and neck, liver or kidney cancer. The sequencing used CD4+ or CD8+ T cells sorted from blood, collected in a trial of the OX40 agonist ivuxolimab. This chain joins TRBV6-5 and TRBJ1-4; D not certain. CDR3 nucleotides: TGTGCCAGCCGCCAGAGCTTTAATGAAAAACTGTTTTTT. This gives the protein CASRQSFNEKLFF.